What follows describes a single T cell receptor beta chain. Its antigen is undetermined. The sample comes from a study of cytomegalovirus exposure and HLA in healthy donors. General study findings and limits: Later findings reportedly placed an Asian-associated ancestry cluster below the roughly 690-donor mean for N-insertions. Associated with cytomegalovirus, according to the listing, were around 160 TCR beta chains. HLA restriction was apparent for most CMV-associated TCR beta chains in a later analysis.

The PCR employed 60 Vbeta primers together with 13 Jbeta primers. Repertoires were generated with immunoSEQ multiplex PCR, while TCRdb's copy carries only in-frame clones and drops some. The table includes 140,000 to 150,000 clones, roughly 79% detected once. Germline assignment: CDR1 SGHNT and CDR2 YENEEA. This CDR3 is built from 15 residues. With 7 bases clipped from V and 0 bases from J, the junction kept 6 bases outside the gene matches. The clonotype was recovered from a woman aged 40 to 50 in good health and CMV-seropositive. What was sequenced was PBMCs. V gene TRBV11-3 combines with J gene TRBJ2-1; 7 nucleotides line up with TRBD2. CDR3 sequence: CASTPSGGSYNEQFF. The CDR3 region has the DNA TGTGCCAGCACCCCCTCGGGGGGCTCCTACAATGAGCAGTTCTTC.